This T cell receptor beta chain is from a study of T cell clonotyping in hematopoietic cell transplantation. Sequenced by immunoSEQ multiplex PCR; TCRdb stores in-frame clones only, minus some. The sample holds 11,000 to 15,000 clones; over 75% are singletons and the top ten take about 13%. Note on this clone: Its matching antigen is unknown.

CDR1 is SGHNT and CDR2 is YYREEE in the germline V gene (reference sequence). The CDR3 covers 15 residues. Trimming pared 1 base from V and 6 bases from J, leaving 14 bases between. General study points: Without cell sorting, CD4 versus CD8 contributions remain unresolved. Few recipient clonotypes overlapped donors; over 97% were de novo at given depth. Pathologically expanded recipient clonotypes increased progressively from day 30 to day 180 as diversity fell.

Samples: about 28 days before transplant, then days 30, 100 and 180 after. Material: PBMCs, obtained 100 days after allogeneic stem cell transplant. This clonotype was sampled from a male patient aged 50 or older who had an allogeneic stem cell transplant from an unrelated donor, so T cells may come from the graft donor. Some clones in this sample may be carry-over from other donors' samples. V usage is TRBV5-4 and J usage is TRBJ2-1, with D maybe TRBD1 (5 bases). The CDR3 loop reads CASSLRYRQGNEQFF. CDR3 DNA sequence: TGTGCCAGCAGCTTGAGGTATAGGCAGGGCAATGAGCAGTTCTTC.